This T cell receptor (beta chain) was found in a study of post-analysis software for immune sequencing data. Whole-study results and caveats: A handful of TRBV segments were significantly more frequent in patients than in controls. TRBV5-6, TRBV5-1 and TRBV20-1 were among these segments. Multiple sclerosis was associated with a significant reduction in normalized Chao1 diversity relative to controls.

The TCR beta cDNA libraries carried unique molecular identifiers. TCRdb fed the PCR reads into MiXCR, producing one record per CDR3 protein. The data hold roughly 870,000 distinct CDR3 sequences, with under 70% observed a single time. This clonotype has just a few counts. Its antigen is not known. Germline lookup yields CDR1 SEHNR and CDR2 FQNEAQ (reference sequence). There are 14 residues in the CDR3. Trimming took off 4 bases at V and 4 bases at J, with 13 bases between the two ends. Source material: blood. The chain has TRBV7-9 and TRBJ1-2; perhaps TRBD1 as D (5 bases). This clonotype was sampled from a girl aged 5 to 17 with multiple sclerosis. CDR3 in amino acids: CASSSEGVSYGYTF. CDR3 nucleotide sequence: TGTGCCAGCAGCTCAGAAGGGGTCAGCTATGGCTACACCTTC.